The clone carrying this T cell receptor (beta chain) was seen many times. Its matching antigen is unknown. CDR3 size: 15 residues. Germline assignment: CDR1 DFQATT and CDR2 SNEGSKA (reference sequence). Trimming stripped 2 bases from V and 1 base from J, with 14 bases between. Time point noted: newly diagnosed GD, antithyroid drugs for less than 3 months. Researchers made the TCR library from RNA that was extracted from PBMCs. The entry originates in a study of regulatory T cells in long-lasting Graves disease. HTBI primers from iRepertoire and Arm-PCR of CDR3 regions yielded the TCR beta libraries. TCRdb re-called the multiplex PCR reads with MiXCR, one entry per CDR3 protein. Found here are more than 300,000 distinct CDR3 sequences, approximately 10% of them singletons; the top ten hold around 18%. Study-wide results and caveats: Favored gene segments in persistent disease were TRBV28, TRBJ1-2 and TRBJ2-5.

The same sample was also used in a study of T cells in Graves' hyperthyroidism and ophthalmopathy. That source notes: A model using 13 V-J features told ophthalmopathy apart from stable hyperthyroidism.

This chain joins TRBV20-1 and TRBJ1-1; no definite D call. This receptor was obtained from a woman in her late teens or twenties with Graves disease. The starting material was peripheral blood mononuclear cells (PBMCs), obtained at new diagnosis, from a patient treated with antithyroid drugs. The CDR3 reads CSARRPSRWNTEAFF. The CDR3, as DNA: TGCAGTGCTAGAAGGCCCTCGAGGTGGAACACTGAAGCTTTCTTT.